This T cell receptor beta chain originates from a study of T cells in Graves' hyperthyroidism and ophthalmopathy. General study results and limits: Most thyroid clonotypes with frequency above 0.001 were detected in blood. Onset of ophthalmopathy came a median roughly 6.4 months after the model predicted it.

Diagnosis rested on symptoms, serum thyroxine and TRAb, thyroid ultrasound, and orbital computed tomography. In the case of this clonotype: The antigen is not known.

The CDR3 sequence is 13 residues long. V gave up 3 bases and J gave up 8 bases, with 13 bases separating them. TCR beta CDR3 regions were amplified from RNA transcripts. During a first-round RT-PCR of the TCR CDR3, the HTBI primer set was used. Using its own MiXCR run on the multiplex PCR reads, TCRdb lists one record per CDR3 protein. The sample has approximately 600,000 distinct CDR3 sequences; about 15% are singletons. Sequenced material: blood. The V and J genes are TRBV12-3 or TRBV12-4 and TRBJ1-2; D possibly corresponds to TRBD1 (5 bases). The sequence was collected from a woman aged 30 to 39 with Graves' hyperthyroidism that later progressed to Graves' ophthalmopathy. CDR3 loop: CASSFSSRDGYTF. The DNA for the CDR3 is TGTGCCAGCAGTTTTTCTTCTAGGGACGGCTACACCTTC.